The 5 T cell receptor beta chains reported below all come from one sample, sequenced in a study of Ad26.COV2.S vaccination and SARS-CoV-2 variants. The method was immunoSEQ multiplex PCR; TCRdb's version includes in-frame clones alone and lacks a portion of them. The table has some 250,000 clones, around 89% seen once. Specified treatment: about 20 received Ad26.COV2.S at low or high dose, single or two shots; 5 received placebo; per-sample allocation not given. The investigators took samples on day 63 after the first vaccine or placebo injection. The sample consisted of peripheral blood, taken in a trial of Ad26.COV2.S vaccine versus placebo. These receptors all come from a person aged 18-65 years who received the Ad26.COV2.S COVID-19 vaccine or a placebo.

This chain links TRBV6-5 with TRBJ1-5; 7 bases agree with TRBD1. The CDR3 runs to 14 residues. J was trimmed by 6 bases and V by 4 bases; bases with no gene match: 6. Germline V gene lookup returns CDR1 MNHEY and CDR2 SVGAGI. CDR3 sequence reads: CASSFAGGGQPQHF. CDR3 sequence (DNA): TGTGCCAGCAGTTTCGCAGGGGGAGGTCAGCCCCAGCATTTT.

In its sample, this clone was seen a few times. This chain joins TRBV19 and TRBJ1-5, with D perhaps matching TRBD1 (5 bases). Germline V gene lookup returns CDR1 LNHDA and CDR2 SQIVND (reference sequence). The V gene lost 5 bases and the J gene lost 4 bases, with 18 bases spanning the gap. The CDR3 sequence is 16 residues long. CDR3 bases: TGTGCCAGTAGTTCCTCAGGGCCAGGAGTAAATCAGCCCCAGCATTTT. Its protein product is CASSSSGPGVNQPQHF.

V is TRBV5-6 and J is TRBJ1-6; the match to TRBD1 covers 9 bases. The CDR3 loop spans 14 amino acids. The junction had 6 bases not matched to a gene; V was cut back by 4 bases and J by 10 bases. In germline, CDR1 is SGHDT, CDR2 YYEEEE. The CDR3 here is CASSEGQGQSPLHF. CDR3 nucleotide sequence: TGTGCCAGCAGCGAGGGACAGGGCCAATCACCCCTCCACTTT.

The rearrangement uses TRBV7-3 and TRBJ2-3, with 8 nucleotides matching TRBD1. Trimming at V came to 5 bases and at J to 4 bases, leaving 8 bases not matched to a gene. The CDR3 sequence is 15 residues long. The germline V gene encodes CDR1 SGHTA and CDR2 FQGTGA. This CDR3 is CASSLQGAGADTQYF. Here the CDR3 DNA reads TGTGCCAGCAGCCTGCAGGGGGCCGGGGCAGATACGCAGTATTTT.

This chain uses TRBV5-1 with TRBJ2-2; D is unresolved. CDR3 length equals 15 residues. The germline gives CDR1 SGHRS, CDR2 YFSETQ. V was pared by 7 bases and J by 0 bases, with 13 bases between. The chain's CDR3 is CASDPSGANTGELFF. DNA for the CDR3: TGCGCCAGCGACCCCAGTGGAGCGAACACCGGGGAGCTGTTTTTT.